The 26 T cell receptor beta chains below all came from one sample that was sequenced in a study of Ad26.COV2.S vaccination and SARS-CoV-2 variants. As to treatment: some 20 received Ad26.COV2.S at low or high dose, single or two shots; about 5 received placebo; per-sample allocation not given. It was on day 63 after the first vaccine or placebo injection that samples were taken. The table came from immunoSEQ multiplex PCR; TCRdb's copy has only in-frame clones and leaves some out. The sample includes some 480,000 clones, around 88% seen only once; the top ten take roughly 13%. The sequencing here drew on peripheral blood, taken in a trial of Ad26.COV2.S vaccine versus placebo. These receptors were collected from a person aged 18 to 65 who received the Ad26.COV2.S COVID-19 vaccine or a placebo.

The V and J genes are TRBV28 and TRBJ2-5, with D possibly TRBD2 on 6 matching bases. Trimming took off 7 bases at V and 5 bases at J, with 17 bases between the two ends. The V gene's germline CDR1 is MDHEN and CDR2 SYDVKM. CDR3 size: 14 residues. CDR3 nucleotides: TGTGCCAGCACGAGAGGAGGGCAGATGGAGACCCAGTACTTC. This encodes CASTRGGQMETQYF.

J is TRBJ2-3 and V is TRBV5-8; D remains unclear. Germline V gene lookup returns CDR1 SGHTS and CDR2 YDEGEE. CDR3 length: 14 amino acids. Trimming took 4 bases from V and 0 from J, leaving 9 bases between them. This CDR3 is CASSRSRSTDTQYF. The CDR3, as DNA: TGTGCCAGCAGCCGATCAAGGAGCACAGATACGCAGTATTTT.

This clone came up once. This chain connects TRBV27 to TRBJ2-1, with D perhaps matching TRBD2 (6 bases). Trimming took 4 bases from V and 8 from J, leaving 15 bases between them. CDR3 length equals 14 residues. Germline assignment: CDR1 MNHEY and CDR2 SMNVEV (reference sequence). CDR3 in DNA: TGTGCCAGCAGTTCGGGAGTGGGCCGCTATGAGCAGTTCTTC. Its protein is CASSSGVGRYEQFF.

The rearrangement links TRBV4-3 to TRBJ2-1; no reliable D call. Germline CDR1 LGHNA, CDR2 YSLEER. The CDR3 runs to 15 residues. V dropped 0 bases and J dropped 3 bases, with 9 bases sitting between them. The CDR3 loop is CASSQDRTSYNEQFF. For the CDR3, the DNA is TGCGCCAGCAGCCAAGATAGGACCAGCTACAATGAGCAGTTCTTC.

The chain carries TRBV30 and TRBJ2-1; the match to TRBD2 covers 11 bases. J lost 13 bases, V lost 0 bases, and 8 bases had no gene match. The germline V gene has CDR1 GTSNPN and CDR2 SVGIG (reference sequence). The CDR3 runs to 14 residues. This CDR3 is CAWSVSLAGGLQFF. The DNA for the CDR3 is TGTGCCTGGAGTGTATCTCTAGCGGGAGGCCTCCAGTTCTTC. The entire variable domain, with the rest obtained from reference TRBV30 and TRBJ2-1, is as follows: SQTIHQWPATLVQPVGSPLSLECTVEGTSNPNLYWYRQAAGRGLQLLFYSVGIGQISSEVPQNLSASRPQDRQFILSSKKLLLSDSGFYLCAWSVSLAGGLQFFGPGTRLTVL.

The genes are TRBV5-4 and TRBJ1-1; D unresolved. The germline V gene encodes CDR1 SGHNT and CDR2 YYREEE (reference sequence). Trimming removed 0 bases from V and 0 bases from J, with 3 bases in between. The CDR3 runs 13 residues. The CDR3 reads CASSLDLNTEAFF. The CDR3 nucleotides read TGTGCCAGCAGCTTGGATCTGAACACTGAAGCTTTCTTT.

The chain joins TRBV24-1 to TRBJ2-1, with 8 bases matching TRBD2. Looked up from germline, CDR1 is KGHDR and CDR2 is SFDVKD. The CDR3 contains 16 residues. V dropped 0 bases and J dropped 5; count of bases not matched to a gene: 5. The CDR3 is CATSDLERELNNEQFF. CDR3 coding DNA: TGTGCCACCAGTGATTTGGAGCGGGAGTTGAACAATGAGCAGTTCTTC.

This clone was recorded only once. This chain joins TRBV5-1 and TRBJ2-1, with 12 bases lining up with TRBD2. This CDR3 has 15 amino acids. With 4 bases clipped from V and 4 bases from J, the junction kept 3 bases outside the gene matches. Germline lookup yields CDR1 SGHRS and CDR2 YFSETQ. This CDR3 reads CASSGTSGLYNEQFF. For the CDR3, the DNA is TGCGCCAGCAGCGGGACTAGCGGGTTGTACAATGAGCAGTTCTTC. Full variable domain (missing parts from reference TRBV5-1 and TRBJ2-1): KAGVTQTPRYLIKTRGQQVTLSCSPISGHRSVSWYQQTPGQGLQFLFEYFSETQRNKGNFPGRFSGRQFSNSRSEMNVSTLELGDSALYLCASSGTSGLYNEQFFGPGTRLTVL.

CDR3 bases: TGCGCCAGCAGCCAAGCTTTTAATGAAAAACTGTTTTTT. Protein sequence: CASSQAFNEKLFF. The rearrangement joins TRBV4-1 to TRBJ1-4; D not certain. Trimming cost V 1 base and J 4 bases, with 4 bases left between them. Germline V gives CDR1 MGHRA, CDR2 YSYEKL. The CDR3 extends over 13 amino acids.

The CDR3 region has the DNA TGTGCCAGCAGTTTACAATCCCTACAGCCTTTCTTC. Translation gives CASSLQSLQPFF. The gene calls are TRBV28 and TRBJ2-1; D gene unclear. Germline V gene sequence: CDR1 MDHEN, CDR2 SYDVKM. V was pared by 2 bases and J by 16 bases, with 15 bases between. The CDR3 is made up of 12 amino acids. Full variable domain (outside the CDR3, taken from reference TRBV28 and TRBJ2-1): DVKVTQSSRYLVKRTGEKVFLECVQDMDHENMFWYRQDPGLGLRLIYFSYDVKMKEKGDIPEGYSVSREKKERFSLILESASTNQTSMYLCASSLQSLQPFFGPGTRLTVL.

This clone showed up just a few times. V and J are TRBV3-1 (or the pseudogene TRBV3-2) and TRBJ1-1; D not certain. CDR1 LGHDT and CDR2 YNNKEL come from the germline V gene (reference sequence). Trimming cost V 0 bases and J 3 bases, with 2 bases left between them. This CDR3 has 12 amino acids. Here the CDR3 DNA reads TGTGCCAGCAGCCAAGATGACACTGAAGCTTTCTTT. Encoded protein: CASSQDDTEAFF.

The chain employs TRBV10-3 and TRBJ1-4; TRBD1 agrees at 8 bases. The V segment lost 4 bases and the J segment 4 bases; nucleotides outside the gene matches: 5. This CDR3 comprises 15 residues. CDR1 is ENHRY and CDR2 is SYGVKD in the germline V gene. Here the CDR3 DNA reads TGTGCCATCAGTGGGGGGACAGGTGGTAATGAAAAACTGTTTTTT. It translates to CAISGGTGGNEKLFF.

The V call is TRBV18, the J call TRBJ1-5; 7 nucleotides agree with TRBD1. This CDR3 contains 16 residues. Germline V CDR1 and CDR2: KGHSH, LQKENI. J was trimmed by 1 base and V by 2 bases; bases with no gene match: 5. CDR3 loop: CASSPGPGGSNQPQHF. The CDR3 region has the DNA TGTGCCAGCTCACCAGGGCCAGGGGGGAGCAATCAGCCCCAGCATTTT.

This clone was detected only once. V is TRBV19 and J is TRBJ2-7; perhaps TRBD2 as D (5 bases). V dropped 6 bases and J dropped 0 bases, with 15 bases sitting between them. The length of the CDR3 is 15 residues. The germline CDR1 and CDR2 sequences are LNHDA and SQIVND (reference sequence). In DNA, the CDR3 is TGTGCCAGTAGATCTCGGGGAGCTCCCTCCTACGAGCAGTACTTC. Amino acids: CASRSRGAPSYEQYF. The variable domain in full, completed from reference TRBV19 and TRBJ2-7, reads DGGITQSPKYLFRKEGQNVTLSCEQNLNHDAMYWYRQDPGQGLRLIYYSQIVNDFQKGDIAEGYSVSREKKESFPLTVTSAQKNPTAFYLCASRSRGAPSYEQYFGPGTRLTVT.

The gene calls are TRBV6-5 and TRBJ2-1, with D unresolved. Germline V lookup: CDR1 MNHEY, CDR2 SVGAGI. V lost 2 bases, J lost 0 bases, and 11 bases lay in between. CDR3 length equals 16 residues. The CDR3 loop is CASSYPARSSYNEQFF. CDR3 sequence (DNA): TGTGCCAGCAGTTACCCAGCGAGAAGCTCCTACAATGAGCAGTTCTTC.

The chain is built from TRBV6-6 and TRBJ1-5; D possibly corresponds to TRBD1 (6 bases). Trimming cost V 4 bases and J 5 bases, with 15 bases left between them. Germline V gene data show CDR1 as MNHNY and CDR2 as SVGAGI (reference sequence). The CDR3 is made up of 15 amino acids. This CDR3 reads CASSSIQGVDQPQHF. CDR3 nucleotide sequence: TGTGCCAGCAGTTCGATACAGGGAGTTGATCAGCCCCAGCATTTT.

The chain joins TRBV6-2 or TRBV6-3 to TRBJ2-3; 7 bases fit TRBD2. V lost 5 bases and J lost 6; bases outside the gene matches: 8. CDR3 size: 14 residues. Looked up from germline, CDR1 is MNHEY and CDR2 is SVGEGT. The CDR3 here is CASSRGLVADTQYF. As DNA, the CDR3 is TGTGCCAGCAGTCGCGGACTAGTGGCGGATACGCAGTATTTT.

V gene TRBV4-2 combines with J gene TRBJ2-7; D possibly corresponds to TRBD2 (6 bases). The CDR3 runs 17 residues. Germline CDR1 reads LGHNA; CDR2 reads YNFKEQ. V lost 4 bases, J lost 3 bases, and 22 bases lay in between. Here the CDR3 reads CASSPSGTRGGNYEQYF. The CDR3 DNA reads as TGTGCCAGCAGCCCAAGTGGGACTCGCGGTGGGAACTACGAGCAGTACTTC.

This clone appeared a few times. J is TRBJ1-3 and V is TRBV28, with 7 bases fitting TRBD1. Unmatched junction bases numbered 6, after V lost 3 bases and J lost 4 bases. Germline V gene data show CDR1 as MDHEN and CDR2 as SYDVKM. This CDR3 has 15 amino acids. The CDR3 spells CASSFQGVKGNTIYF. CDR3 nucleotide sequence: TGTGCCAGCAGTTTCCAGGGGGTGAAAGGAAACACCATATATTTT.

The rearrangement joins TRBV21-1 to TRBJ1-1; TRBD1, the table's D call, lacks a check against the DNA. TRBV21-1 is a listed pseudogene. The CDR3 spans 16 residues. The CDR3 coding sequence is TGTGCCAGCAGCGCCCGCCCATCAGGGGATAACACTGAAGCTTTCTTT. It codes for CASSARPSGDNTEAFF.

CDR3 sequence: CASRNPPYGYTF. The CDR3 DNA reads TGTGCCAGCAGGAATCCCCCCTATGGCTACACCTTC. The rearrangement links TRBV28 to TRBJ1-2; unclear D gene. This CDR3 contains 12 residues. The ends were cut back, 6 bases at V and 4 bases at J, with 9 bases in the middle. CDR1 MDHEN and CDR2 SYDVKM come from the germline V gene.

CDR3 sequence: CASSEAGGAEQPQHF. The DNA of the CDR3 is TGTGCCAGCAGTGAAGCTGGAGGGGCCGAACAGCCCCAGCATTTT. The V gene is TRBV6-1, the J gene TRBJ1-5; D possibly corresponds to TRBD1 (5 bases). Trimming took off 0 bases at V and 7 bases at J, with 13 bases between the two ends. The CDR3 runs 15 residues. Germline-derived CDR1 and CDR2 are MNHNS and SASEGT.

The chain recombines TRBV12-3 or TRBV12-4 with TRBJ1-5; D not resolved. The CDR3 length is 13 residues. Deletions cut 7 bases from V and 6 bases from J, with 13 bases between. CDR3 nucleotides: TGTGCCAGCACCCCACAGATGGGTCAGCCCCAGCATTTT. It translates to CASTPQMGQPQHF.

This chain joins TRBV7-8 and TRBJ2-7; D is unclear. Per the germline V gene, CDR1 is SGHVS and CDR2 is FQNEAQ. V was trimmed by 1 base and J by 1 base, leaving 11 bases between them. The CDR3 loop spans 15 amino acids. In nucleotides, the CDR3 is TGTGCCAGCAGCTTAGGTAGGGCAGGATCCTACGAGCAGTACTTC. Residues: CASSLGRAGSYEQYF.

The V gene is TRBV7-9, the J gene TRBJ2-7; either TRBD1 or TRBD2 may fit D (5 bases each). The CDR3 sequence is 15 residues long. Germline lookup yields CDR1 SEHNR and CDR2 FQNEAQ (reference sequence). V was pared by 1 base and J by 3 bases, with 13 bases between. CDR3 region: CASSLVGALVYEQYF. The CDR3, as DNA: TGTGCCAGCAGCTTAGTCGGGGCTTTGGTCTACGAGCAGTACTTC. Based on the CDR3 plus reference TRBV7-9 and TRBJ2-7, the full variable domain is DTGVSQNPRHKITKRGQNVTFRCDPISEHNRLYWYRQTLGQGPEFLTYFQNEAQLEKSRLLSDRFSAERPKGSFSTLEIQRTEQGDSAMYLCASSLVGALVYEQYFGPGTRLTVT.

As for this clone: The sample has other DNA sequences that encode this CDR3 too. V gene TRBV12-5 combines with J gene TRBJ2-1; 9 bases fit TRBD2. CDR1 is LGHNT and CDR2 is FRNRAP in the germline V gene. The CDR3 is 16 residues long. The junction had 1 base not matched to a gene; V was cut back by 1 base and J by 0 bases. The CDR3 DNA sequence: TGTGCTAGTGGTTTGGGAGCGGGAGGCTCCTACAATGAGCAGTTCTTC. It codes for CASGLGAGGSYNEQFF.